This T cell receptor beta chain was captured by sequencing in a study of T cells in Graves' hyperthyroidism and ophthalmopathy. Study results and limitations: In simple terms, a model built on 13 V-J features told ophthalmopathy apart from stable hyperthyroidism.

Per the germline V gene, CDR1 is SNHLY and CDR2 is FYNNEI. Deletions cut 6 bases from V and 3 bases from J, with 21 bases between. The CDR3 runs 16 residues. This clonotype was counted many times. Its specificity is not known. Authors of the study amplified TCR beta CDR3 regions from RNA transcripts. Researchers ran a first-round RT-PCR on the TCR CDR3 using the HTBI primer set. Each CDR3 protein gets one entry after TCRdb re-called the multiplex PCR reads with MiXCR. Counted here are 550,000 to 650,000 distinct CDR3 sequences, 11% to 15% occurring once; the ten biggest clones make up 5.8%. Patients aged 18 to 65 had newly diagnosed hyperthyroidism that had lasted under 2 months.

Specimen: blood. The gene calls are TRBV2 and TRBJ2-7; D gene uncertain. The TCR originated in a woman in her thirties with Graves' hyperthyroidism that later progressed to Graves' ophthalmopathy. CDR3 protein: CASRGGRAERIYEQYF. In DNA form, the CDR3 reads TGTGCCAGCAGGGGCGGAAGGGCAGAACGAATCTACGAGCAGTACTTC.